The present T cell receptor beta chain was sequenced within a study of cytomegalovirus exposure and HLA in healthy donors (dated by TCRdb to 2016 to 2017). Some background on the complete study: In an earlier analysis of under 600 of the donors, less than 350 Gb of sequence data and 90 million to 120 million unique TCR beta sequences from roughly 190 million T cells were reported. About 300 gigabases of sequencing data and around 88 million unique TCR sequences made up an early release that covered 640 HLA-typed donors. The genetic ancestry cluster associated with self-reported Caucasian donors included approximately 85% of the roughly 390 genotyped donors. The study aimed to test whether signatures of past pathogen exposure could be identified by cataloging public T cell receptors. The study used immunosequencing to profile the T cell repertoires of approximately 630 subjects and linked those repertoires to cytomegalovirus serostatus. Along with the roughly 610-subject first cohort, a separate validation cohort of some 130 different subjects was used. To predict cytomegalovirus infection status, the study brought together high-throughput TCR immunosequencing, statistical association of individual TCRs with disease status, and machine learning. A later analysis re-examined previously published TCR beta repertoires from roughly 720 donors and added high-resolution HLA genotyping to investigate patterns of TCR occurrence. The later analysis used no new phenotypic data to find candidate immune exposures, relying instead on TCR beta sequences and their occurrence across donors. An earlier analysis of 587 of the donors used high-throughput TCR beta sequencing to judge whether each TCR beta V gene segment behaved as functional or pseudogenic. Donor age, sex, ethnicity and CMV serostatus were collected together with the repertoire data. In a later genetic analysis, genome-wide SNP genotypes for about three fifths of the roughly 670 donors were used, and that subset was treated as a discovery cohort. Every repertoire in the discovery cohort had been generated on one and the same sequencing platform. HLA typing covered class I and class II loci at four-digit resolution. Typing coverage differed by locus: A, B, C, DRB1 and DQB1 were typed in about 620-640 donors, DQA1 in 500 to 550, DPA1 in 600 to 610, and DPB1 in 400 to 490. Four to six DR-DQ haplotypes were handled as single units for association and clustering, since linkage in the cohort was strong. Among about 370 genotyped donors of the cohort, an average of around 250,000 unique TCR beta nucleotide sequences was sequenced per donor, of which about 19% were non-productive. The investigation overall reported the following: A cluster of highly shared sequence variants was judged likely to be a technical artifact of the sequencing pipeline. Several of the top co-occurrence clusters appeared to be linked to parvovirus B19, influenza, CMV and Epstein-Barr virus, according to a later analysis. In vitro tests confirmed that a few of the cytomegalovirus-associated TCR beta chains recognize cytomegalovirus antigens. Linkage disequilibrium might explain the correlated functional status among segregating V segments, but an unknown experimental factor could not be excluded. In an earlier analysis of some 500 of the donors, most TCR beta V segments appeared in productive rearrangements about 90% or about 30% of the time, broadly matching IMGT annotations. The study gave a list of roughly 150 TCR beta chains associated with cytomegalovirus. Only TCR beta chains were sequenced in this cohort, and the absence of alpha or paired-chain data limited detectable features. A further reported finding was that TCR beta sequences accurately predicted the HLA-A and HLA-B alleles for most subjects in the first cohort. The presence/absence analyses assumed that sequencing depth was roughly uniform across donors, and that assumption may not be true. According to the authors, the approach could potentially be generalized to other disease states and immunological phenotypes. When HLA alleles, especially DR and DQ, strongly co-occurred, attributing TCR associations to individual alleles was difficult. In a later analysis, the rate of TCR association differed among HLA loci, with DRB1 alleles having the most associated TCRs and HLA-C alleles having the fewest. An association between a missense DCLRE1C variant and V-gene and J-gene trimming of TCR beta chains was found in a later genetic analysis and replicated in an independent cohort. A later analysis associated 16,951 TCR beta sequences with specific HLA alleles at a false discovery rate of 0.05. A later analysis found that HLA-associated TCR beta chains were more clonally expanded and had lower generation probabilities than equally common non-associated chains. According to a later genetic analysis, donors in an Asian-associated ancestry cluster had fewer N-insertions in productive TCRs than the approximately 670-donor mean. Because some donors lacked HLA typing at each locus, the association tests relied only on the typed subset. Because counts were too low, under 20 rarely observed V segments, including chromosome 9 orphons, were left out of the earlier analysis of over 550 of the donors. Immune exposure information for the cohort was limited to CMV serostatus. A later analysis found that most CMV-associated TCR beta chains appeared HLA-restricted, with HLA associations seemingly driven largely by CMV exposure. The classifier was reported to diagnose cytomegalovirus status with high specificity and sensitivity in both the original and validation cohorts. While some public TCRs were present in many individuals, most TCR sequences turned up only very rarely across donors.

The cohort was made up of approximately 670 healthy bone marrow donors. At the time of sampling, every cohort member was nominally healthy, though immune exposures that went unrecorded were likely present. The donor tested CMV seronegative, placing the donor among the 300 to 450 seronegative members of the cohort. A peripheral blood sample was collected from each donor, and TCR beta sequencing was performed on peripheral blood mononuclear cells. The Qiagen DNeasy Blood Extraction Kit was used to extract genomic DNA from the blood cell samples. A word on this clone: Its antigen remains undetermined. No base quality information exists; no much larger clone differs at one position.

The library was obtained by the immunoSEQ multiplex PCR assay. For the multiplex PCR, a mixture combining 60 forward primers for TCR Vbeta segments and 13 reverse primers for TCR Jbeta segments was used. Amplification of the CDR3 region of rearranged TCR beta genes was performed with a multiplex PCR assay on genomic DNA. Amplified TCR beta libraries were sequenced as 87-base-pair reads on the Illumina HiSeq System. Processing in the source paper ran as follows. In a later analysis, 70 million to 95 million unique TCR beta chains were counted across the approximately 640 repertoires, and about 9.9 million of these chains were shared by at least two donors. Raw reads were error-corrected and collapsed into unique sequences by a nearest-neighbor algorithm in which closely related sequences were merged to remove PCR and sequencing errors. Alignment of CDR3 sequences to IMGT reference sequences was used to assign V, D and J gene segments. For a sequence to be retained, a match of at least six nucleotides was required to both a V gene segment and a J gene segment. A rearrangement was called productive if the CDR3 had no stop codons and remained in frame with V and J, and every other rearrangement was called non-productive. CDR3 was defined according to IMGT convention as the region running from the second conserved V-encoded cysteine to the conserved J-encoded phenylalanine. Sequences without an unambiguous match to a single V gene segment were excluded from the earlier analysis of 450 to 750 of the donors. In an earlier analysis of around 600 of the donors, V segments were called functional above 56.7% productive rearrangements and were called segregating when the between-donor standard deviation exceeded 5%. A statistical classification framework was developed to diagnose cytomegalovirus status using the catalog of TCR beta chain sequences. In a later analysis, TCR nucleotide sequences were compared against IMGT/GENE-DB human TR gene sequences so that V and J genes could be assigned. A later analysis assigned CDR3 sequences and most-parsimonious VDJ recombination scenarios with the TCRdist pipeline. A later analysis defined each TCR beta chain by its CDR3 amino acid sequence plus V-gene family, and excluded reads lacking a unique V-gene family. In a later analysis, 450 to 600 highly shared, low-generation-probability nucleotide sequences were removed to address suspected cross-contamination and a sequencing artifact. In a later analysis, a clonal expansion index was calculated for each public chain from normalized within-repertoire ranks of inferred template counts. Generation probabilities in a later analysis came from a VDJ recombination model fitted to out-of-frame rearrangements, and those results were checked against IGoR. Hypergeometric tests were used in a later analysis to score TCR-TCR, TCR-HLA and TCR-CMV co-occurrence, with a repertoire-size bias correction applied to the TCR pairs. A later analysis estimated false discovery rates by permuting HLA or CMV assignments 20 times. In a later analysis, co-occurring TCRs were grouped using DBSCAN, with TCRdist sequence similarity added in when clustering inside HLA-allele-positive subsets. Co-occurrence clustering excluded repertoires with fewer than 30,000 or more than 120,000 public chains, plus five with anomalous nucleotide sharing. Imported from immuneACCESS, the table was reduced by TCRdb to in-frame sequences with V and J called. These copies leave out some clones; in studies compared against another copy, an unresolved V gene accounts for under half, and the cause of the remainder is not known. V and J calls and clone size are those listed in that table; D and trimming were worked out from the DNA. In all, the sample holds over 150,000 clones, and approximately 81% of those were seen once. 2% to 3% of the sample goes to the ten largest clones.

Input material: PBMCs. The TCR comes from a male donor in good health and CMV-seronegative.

CDR3 sequence: CVLLTDTQYF. Here is the DNA: TGTGTCCTCCTCACAGATACGCAGTATTTT. The sequence joins TRBV6-4 to TRBJ2-3; the D gene identity is not certain. Measured from the cysteine to the phenylalanine, the CDR3 is 10 residues long. CDR3 DNA only is kept here, 30 bases in frame from base 1. The germline V gene provides CDR1 MRHNA and CDR2 SNTAGT.